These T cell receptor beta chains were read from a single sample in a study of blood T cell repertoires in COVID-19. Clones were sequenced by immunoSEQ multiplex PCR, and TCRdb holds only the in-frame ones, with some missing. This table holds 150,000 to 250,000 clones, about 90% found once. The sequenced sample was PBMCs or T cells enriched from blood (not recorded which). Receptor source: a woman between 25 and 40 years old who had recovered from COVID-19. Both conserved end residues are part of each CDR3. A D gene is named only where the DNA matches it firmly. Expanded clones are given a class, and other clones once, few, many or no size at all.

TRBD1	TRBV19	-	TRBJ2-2	CASSKGQGALKNTGELFF	TGTGCCAGTAGTAAAGGACAGGGCGCATTAAAGAACACCGGGGAGCTGTTTTTT
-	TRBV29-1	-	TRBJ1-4	CSAMFDGRTEKLFF	TGCAGCGCTATGTTTGACGGGAGGACGGAAAAACTGTTTTTT
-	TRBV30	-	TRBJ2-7	CALARGESYEQYF	TGTGCCTTGGCCAGGGGCGAGTCCTACGAGCAGTACTTC
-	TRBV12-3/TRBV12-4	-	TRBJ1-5	CASSYYNQPQHF	TGTGCCAGCAGCTATTATAATCAGCCCCAGCATTTT
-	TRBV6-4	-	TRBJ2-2	CASSDTDTGELFF	TGTGCCAGCAGTGATACGGACACCGGGGAGCTGTTTTTT
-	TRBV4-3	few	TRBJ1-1	CASTRLQGADEAFF	TGCGCCAGCACTCGGCTACAGGGCGCTGATGAAGCTTTCTTT
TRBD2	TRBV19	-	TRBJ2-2	CASTWTSGRIRNTGELFF	TGTGCCAGTACCTGGACTAGCGGGAGGATTCGGAACACCGGGGAGCTGTTTTTT
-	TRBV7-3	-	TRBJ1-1	CASSPYLNTEAFF	TGTGCCAGCAGCCCCTACTTGAACACTGAAGCTTTCTTT
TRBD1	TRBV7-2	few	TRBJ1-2	CASSPYLQGGLGYTF	TGTGCCAGCAGCCCGTATCTTCAGGGGGGCCTGGGCTACACCTTC
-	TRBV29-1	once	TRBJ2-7	CSVRQSHYEQYF	TGCAGCGTGCGACAGAGTCATTACGAGCAGTACTTC
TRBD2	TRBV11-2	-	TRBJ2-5	CASSPLWSGGTETQYF	TGTGCCAGCAGCCCGCTGTGGAGCGGGGGGACCGAGACCCAGTACTTC
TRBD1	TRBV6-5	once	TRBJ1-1	CASSPLTGPNTEAFF	TGTGCCAGCAGTCCATTGACAGGGCCGAACACTGAAGCTTTCTTT
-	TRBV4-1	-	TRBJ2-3	CASSRLNGRRRDTQYF	TGCGCCAGCAGCCGGTTGAATGGTCGCAGGCGAGATACGCAGTATTTT
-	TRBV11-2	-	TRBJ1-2	CASSITGLGGYTF	TGTGCCAGCAGCATAACAGGGTTGGGTGGCTACACCTTC
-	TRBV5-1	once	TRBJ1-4	CASSFLGHSEKLFF	TGCGCCAGCAGCTTCTTGGGCCACAGTGAAAAACTGTTTTTT
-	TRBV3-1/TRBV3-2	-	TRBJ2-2	CASTKGVGYTGELFF	TGTGCCAGCACGAAAGGGGTCGGGTACACCGGGGAGCTGTTTTTT
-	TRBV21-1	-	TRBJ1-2	CASIGARGYTF	TGTGCCAGCATAGGGGCGCGAGGCTACACCTTC
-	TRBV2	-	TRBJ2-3	CASSKIGGDTQYF	TGTGCCAGCAGTAAAATCGGTGGAGATACGCAGTATTTT
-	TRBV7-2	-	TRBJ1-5	CASSTQGSVKPQHF	TGTGCCAGCAGCACCCAGGGATCGGTTAAGCCCCAGCATTTT
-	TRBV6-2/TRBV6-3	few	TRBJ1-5	CASSYSGLLNQPQHF	TGTGCCAGCAGTTATTCGGGACTGCTCAATCAGCCCCAGCATTTT
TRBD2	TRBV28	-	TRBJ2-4	CASSSLSGRVAKNIQYF	TGTGCCAGCAGTTCCCTAAGCGGGAGGGTTGCCAAAAACATTCAGTACTTC
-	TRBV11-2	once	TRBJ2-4	CASSGRTALAKNIQYF	TGTGCCAGCAGCGGAAGGACAGCTCTAGCCAAAAACATTCAGTACTTC
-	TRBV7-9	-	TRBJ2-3	CASSLDYTDTQYF	TGTGCCAGCAGCCTAGACTACACAGATACGCAGTATTTT
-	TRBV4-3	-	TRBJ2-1	CASSHSRDSSSYNEQFF	TGCGCCAGCAGCCACAGTAGGGACTCAAGCTCCTACAATGAGCAGTTCTTC
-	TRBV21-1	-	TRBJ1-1	CASSHSLGGADTEAFF	TGTGCCAGCAGCCACTCCCTAGGGGGGGCCGACACTGAAGCTTTCTTT
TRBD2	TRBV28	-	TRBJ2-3	CASSIYLRGLAGDTDTQYF	TGTGCCAGCAGTATCTATCTTCGAGGACTAGCGGGGGACACAGATACGCAGTATTTT
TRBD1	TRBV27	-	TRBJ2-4	CASSQDRDSNIQYF	TGTGCCAGCAGTCAGGACCGGGACAGCAACATTCAGTACTTC
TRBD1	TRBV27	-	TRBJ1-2	CASSALGTALGGYTF	TGTGCCAGCAGTGCTTTAGGGACAGCCCTTGGCGGCTACACCTTC
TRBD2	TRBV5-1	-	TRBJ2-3	CASSTGGLATTDTQYF	TGCGCCAGCAGCACCGGGGGACTAGCTACCACAGATACGCAGTATTTT
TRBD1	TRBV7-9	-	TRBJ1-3	CASSLTGAGNTIYF	TGTGCCAGCAGCCTGACAGGGGCGGGAAACACCATATATTTT
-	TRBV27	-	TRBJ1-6	CASSLNRVRNSPLHF	TGTGCCAGCAGTTTAAACAGGGTGCGCAATTCACCCCTCCACTTT
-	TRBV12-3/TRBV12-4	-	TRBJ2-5	CASSVGASETQYF	TGTGCCAGCTCCGTAGGAGCGAGTGAGACCCAGTACTTC
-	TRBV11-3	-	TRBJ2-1	CASSSYSRGFPNEQFF	TGTGCCAGCAGCTCATACAGCAGGGGATTCCCCAATGAGCAGTTCTTC
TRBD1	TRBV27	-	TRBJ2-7	CASSLDRAYEQYF	TGTGCCAGCAGTTTAGACAGGGCCTACGAGCAGTACTTC
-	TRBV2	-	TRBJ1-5	CASTGYAGGGQPQHF	TGTGCCAGCACTGGCTACGCGGGGGGCGGGCAGCCCCAGCATTTT
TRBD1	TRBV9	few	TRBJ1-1	CASSVDGDRYTEAFF	TGTGCCAGCAGCGTAGACGGGGACAGGTACACTGAAGCTTTCTTT
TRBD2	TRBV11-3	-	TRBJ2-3	CASSLGRGGDTDTQYF	TGTGCCAGCAGCTTAGGCCGCGGGGGGGACACAGATACGCAGTATTTT
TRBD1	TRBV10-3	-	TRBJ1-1	CAIGTGDTEAFF	TGTGCCATTGGGACAGGGGACACTGAAGCTTTCTTT
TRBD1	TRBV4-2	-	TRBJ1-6	CASSQVGQGYSPLHF	TGTGCCAGCAGCCAAGTGGGACAGGGGTATTCACCCCTCCACTTT
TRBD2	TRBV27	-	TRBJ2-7	CASIPRSSGRYEQYF	TGTGCCAGCATCCCCCGTTCTAGCGGGAGGTACGAGCAGTACTTC